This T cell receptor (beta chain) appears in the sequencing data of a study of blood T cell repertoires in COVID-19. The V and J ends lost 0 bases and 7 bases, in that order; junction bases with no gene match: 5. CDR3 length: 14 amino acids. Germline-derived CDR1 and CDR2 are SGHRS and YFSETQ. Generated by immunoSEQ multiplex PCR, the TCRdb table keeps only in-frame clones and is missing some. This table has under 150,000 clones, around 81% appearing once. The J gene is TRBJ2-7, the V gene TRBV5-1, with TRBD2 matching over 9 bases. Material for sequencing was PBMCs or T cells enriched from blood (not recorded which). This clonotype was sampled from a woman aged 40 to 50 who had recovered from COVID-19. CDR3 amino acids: CASSLASGNNEQYF. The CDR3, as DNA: TGCGCCAGCAGCTTGGCTAGCGGGAATAATGAGCAGTACTTC.